A selection of T cell receptor beta chains follows, all from one sample in a study of a mutant IDH1 vaccine in newly diagnosed glioma. Clones were sequenced by immunoSEQ multiplex PCR, and TCRdb holds only the in-frame ones, with some missing. The sample yields fewer than 45,000 clones, about 80% seen once. No cognate antigen is known for these TCRs. The source material was PBMCs, sampled from a glioma patient whose treatment included an IDH1 peptide vaccine. These receptors were obtained from a man aged 45-65 years with glioma. The CDR3 runs from the conserved cysteine through the conserved F or W. The D gene is left open where the match is weak. Clone size is not always given. Where it is, it says once, few, many or a class for expanded clones.

j_call: TRBJ1-6
clone_size: NA
d_call: NA
v_call: TRBV15
cdr3_aa: CATSTMGRVNSPLHF
cdr3_nt: TGTGCCACCAGCACCATGGGACGGGTTAATTCACCCCTCCACTTT

j_call: TRBJ2-5
clone_size: NA
d_call: NA
v_call: TRBV9
cdr3_aa: CASSEFLGGGETQYF
cdr3_nt: TGTGCCAGCAGCGAATTCCTGGGGGGAGGAGAGACCCAGTACTTC

j_call: TRBJ2-7
clone_size: NA
d_call: NA
v_call: TRBV7-9
cdr3_aa: CASTDRDEQYF
cdr3_nt: TGTGCCAGCACGGACAGAGACGAGCAGTACTTC

j_call: TRBJ1-1
clone_size: few
d_call: TRBD1
v_call: TRBV2
cdr3_aa: CASSRQGAGSTEAFF
cdr3_nt: TGTGCCAGCAGCCGTCAGGGGGCAGGTAGCACTGAAGCTTTCTTT

j_call: TRBJ1-2
clone_size: NA
d_call: TRBD1
v_call: TRBV29-1
cdr3_aa: CSVERTGGFGVIGYTF
cdr3_nt: TGCAGCGTTGAACGGACAGGGGGCTTCGGTGTTATTGGCTACACCTTC

j_call: TRBJ1-1
clone_size: medium-sized
d_call: NA
v_call: TRBV20-1
cdr3_aa: CSARLGAEAFF
cdr3_nt: TGCAGTGCTAGATTGGGGGCTGAAGCTTTCTTT

j_call: TRBJ2-1
clone_size: NA
d_call: TRBD2
v_call: TRBV2
cdr3_aa: CASLSGGRSNEQFF
cdr3_nt: TGTGCCAGCCTTAGCGGGGGGCGTTCCAATGAGCAGTTCTTC

j_call: TRBJ1-5
clone_size: NA
d_call: TRBD1
v_call: TRBV28
cdr3_aa: CASSLGTDELGMPQHF
cdr3_nt: TGTGCCAGCAGTCTCGGGACAGACGAGTTAGGGATGCCCCAGCATTTT

j_call: TRBJ2-2
clone_size: once
d_call: NA
v_call: TRBV27
cdr3_aa: CASSFGGRGTGELFF
cdr3_nt: TGTGCCAGCAGTTTTGGGGGAAGGGGCACCGGGGAGCTGTTTTTT

j_call: TRBJ2-7
clone_size: NA
d_call: NA
v_call: TRBV27
cdr3_aa: CASSKGYSYEQYF
cdr3_nt: TGTGCCAGTTCCAAGGGCTACTCCTACGAGCAGTACTTC

j_call: TRBJ2-6
clone_size: NA
d_call: NA
v_call: TRBV4-1
cdr3_aa: CASSPAGQERKFSGANVLTF
cdr3_nt: TGCGCCAGCAGCCCCGCCGGCCAGGAGCGTAAATTCTCTGGGGCCAACGTCCTGACTTTC

j_call: TRBJ2-3
clone_size: NA
d_call: TRBD1
v_call: TRBV30
cdr3_aa: CAWSRDRERATDTQYF
cdr3_nt: TGTGCCTGGAGTCGGGACAGGGAAAGGGCCACAGATACGCAGTATTTT

j_call: TRBJ2-1
clone_size: NA
d_call: TRBD1
v_call: TRBV20-1
cdr3_aa: CSAGTADEQFF
cdr3_nt: TGCAGTGCAGGGACAGCTGATGAGCAGTTCTTC

j_call: TRBJ2-7
clone_size: NA
d_call: NA
v_call: TRBV5-4
cdr3_aa: CASSSDGRIYEQYF
cdr3_nt: TGTGCCAGCAGCTCGGACGGACGCATCTACGAGCAGTACTTC

j_call: TRBJ2-1
clone_size: NA
d_call: TRBD1
v_call: TRBV30
cdr3_aa: CAWSPGGGSYNEQFF
cdr3_nt: TGTGCCTGGAGTCCAGGGGGTGGCTCCTACAATGAGCAGTTCTTC

j_call: TRBJ2-2
clone_size: NA
d_call: TRBD1
v_call: TRBV6-5
cdr3_aa: CAVRGGNTGELFF
cdr3_nt: TGTGCGGTGCGAGGGGGCAACACCGGGGAGCTGTTTTTT

j_call: TRBJ2-1
clone_size: NA
d_call: NA
v_call: TRBV19
cdr3_aa: CATSWGSYNEQFF
cdr3_nt: TGTGCCACCTCGTGGGGGTCCTACAATGAGCAGTTCTTC

j_call: TRBJ2-7
clone_size: NA
d_call: TRBD2
v_call: TRBV6-1
cdr3_aa: CASMSSGASYEQYF
cdr3_nt: TGTGCCAGCATGTCTAGCGGGGCCTCCTACGAGCAGTACTTC